This record concerns one T cell receptor beta chain sequence. Its antigen is unidentified. The data stem from a study of shared clonotypes between healthy human individuals. Whole-study context: Each donor contributed plates that comprised three CD4 naive, three CD4 memory, two CD8 naive and one CD8 memory.

In the original workflow: Junction-only sequences produced by ImmunoSEQ had no quality scores, so filtering differed. Assay used: immunoSEQ multiplex PCR; TCRdb lists only in-frame clones, some missing. Clone size and the V and J calls come from that table; the DNA yielded D and trimming. The profile shows 1,400,000 or so clones, 98% to 99% of them singletons. Study-level results: Clonotypes which were not shared had lower generation probabilities than clonotypes that all four donors shared.

The CDR3 sequence is 17 residues long. Trimming removed 4 bases from V and 5 bases from J, with 21 bases in between. Germline V gene sequence: CDR1 SGDLS, CDR2 YYNGEE. This receptor was taken from a man aged 30 to 45 in good health. Sequencing was carried out using naive CD4+ T cells sorted from blood. Noted subset: CD45RA+ positively selected. The chain couples TRBV9 to TRBJ2-2; the D gene is possibly TRBD1 (6 bases). The CDR3 loop reads CASSPGLTWDMTGELFF. Here the CDR3 DNA reads TGTGCCAGCAGCCCTGGCCTCACCTGGGACATGACCGGGGAGCTGTTTTTT.